This TCR beta chain was captured in a study of T cells after posttransplantation cyclophosphamide. Study outcomes and limitations: Later post-transplant blood repertoires were often dominated by donor CD8+ memory clones. TRB overlap between skin or GI tissue T cells and blood was limited.

The table came from immunoSEQ multiplex PCR; TCRdb's copy has only in-frame clones and leaves some out. Observed in the sample are roughly 25,000 clones, none of them singletons. The V gene's germline CDR1 is MNHEY and CDR2 SVGAGI. The V end was cut by 0 bases, the J end by 2 bases, with 8 bases between. The CDR3 spans 14 residues. This clone was counted many times. Its antigen is not known. A marrow graft followed busulfan-fludarabine conditioning, with cyclophosphamide on days +3 and +4. The specimen comprised PBMCs, sampled after allogeneic stem cell transplant with posttransplant cyclophosphamide. This rearrangement joins TRBV6-5 to TRBJ2-7, with D possibly TRBD1 on 6 matching bases. This TCR derives from a male patient in his late teens or twenties who received an allogeneic stem cell transplant from a related donor, was CMV-positive, and had no GVHD. Some T cells may be transferred from the graft donor. CDR3 amino acids: CASSYSRTAYEQYF. CDR3 DNA: TGTGCCAGCAGTTACTCCCGGACAGCCTACGAGCAGTACTTC.